This TCR beta chain appears in the sequencing data of a study of T cell responses to AZD1222 COVID-19 vaccine (dated by TCRdb to the early 2020s). About the investigation overall: TCR sequencing covered approximately 230 trial participants: 200 to 220 given two doses of AZD1222 and about 26 given two doses of MenACWY control vaccine. Enrollment into the trials was organized by age into subgroups of 18-55, 56-69 and 70-plus years, and those subgroups contained approximately 160, 26 and 62 TCR-sequenced participants, respectively. The full study reports these points: After two AZD1222 doses, both the breadth and the depth of spike-specific TCRs were significantly higher than at day 0 and than in MenACWY recipients. Participants were mostly white British and included more females than males, and it was suggested by the authors that clonal diversity may have been underestimated. Because no day 14 peak-response samples were available, the repertoires could be characterized only after the peak T cell response. The vaccine-associated CD4 TCRs covered the entire spike protein, and the dominant responses fell in regions 160-218 and 743-854. In the small 56-69-year group, the increase in depth fell short of significance, most likely because of low power. Epitopes outside the regions mutated in the B.1.351 and B.1.1.7 variants were reportedly recognized by nearly half of the unique spike-specific TCRs. Conclusions about previously exposed vaccinees were limited because only six AZD1222 recipients were SARS-CoV-2 seropositive at baseline.

The time point tag for this specimen amounts to: baseline before first vaccination. This specimen's treatment or condition label, per the study, means: meningococcal conjugate vaccine given as trial control. Samples from vaccinated people were obtained from the UK trials COV001 and COV002, which included a single-blind randomized controlled phase 2/3 trial of AZD1222 (ChAdOx1 nCoV-19) in healthy adults. Trial participant PBMC samples were collected at day 0 and day 28 after the second dose for TCRbeta chain sequencing. The CDR3 regions of human TCRbeta chains were subjected to immunosequencing. Per the source publication's procedure: Repertoire TCRs were matched against a reference library of SARS-CoV-2-specific TCRs generated with the MIRA antigen-specificity platform. Breadth was defined as the fraction of unique TCRs that were SARS-CoV-2-associated. Depth was defined as the fraction of total T cells that were SARS-CoV-2-associated. Using the MIRA data, every spike-specific TCR was mapped to the spike region that the TCR reacted to and assigned to either a CD4 or a CD8 class. Log10-transformed breadth and depth values were compared by one-way ANOVA with Sidak's multiple comparisons tests. Entries here come from immuneACCESS through TCRdb and include only in-frame sequences with V and J called. Some clones fail to appear in such tables; in the studies checked, an unresolved V gene covers under half of the shortfall, and the cause of the remainder is unknown. Clone size and the V and J calls come from that table; the DNA yielded D and trimming. This sample comprises about 83,000 clones, roughly 90% of them detected only once. Of the sample, approximately 4.5% falls within the top ten clones.

Sequences SEHNR (CDR1) and FQNEAQ (CDR2) are obtained from the germline V gene (reference sequence). The CDR3 covers 14 residues, taking in both the cysteine and the phenylalanine. Only the CDR3 part of the read is kept: 42 bases, read in frame from the first base. V ends up 5 bases short and J 7 bases short, with an unmatched junction base count of 5. On this clone: Its cognate antigen has yet to be identified. Base qualities are not at hand, and no much larger clone is one base apart.

This chain joins TRBV7-9 to TRBJ2-2, with 9 central nucleotides matching TRBD1. Sequenced here: peripheral blood, sampled on day 0 of MenACWY control vaccination. The origin of this receptor is an adult in good health. The bases are TGTGCCAGCAGCAGACAGGGGGAGATCGGGGAGCTGTTTTTT. Its protein reads: CASSRQGEIGELFF. The CDR3 plus the reference TRBV7-9 and TRBJ2-2 genes for the other parts give the full variable domain: DTGVSQNPRHKITKRGQNVTFRCDPISEHNRLYWYRQTLGQGPEFLTYFQNEAQLEKSRLLSDRFSAERPKGSFSTLEIQRTEQGDSAMYLCASSRQGEIGELFFGEGSRLTVL.